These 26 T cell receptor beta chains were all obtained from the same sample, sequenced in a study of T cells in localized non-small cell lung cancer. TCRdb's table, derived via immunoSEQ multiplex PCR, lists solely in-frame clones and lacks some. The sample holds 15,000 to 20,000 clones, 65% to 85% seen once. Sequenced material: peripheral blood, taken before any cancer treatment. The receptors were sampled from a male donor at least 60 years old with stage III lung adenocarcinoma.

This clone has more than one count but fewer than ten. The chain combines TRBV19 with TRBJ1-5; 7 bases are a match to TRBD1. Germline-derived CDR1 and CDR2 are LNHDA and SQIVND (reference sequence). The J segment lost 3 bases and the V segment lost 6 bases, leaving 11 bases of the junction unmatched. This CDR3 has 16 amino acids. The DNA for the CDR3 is TGTGCCAGTAGCATCGACAGGGACGCGGTCAATCAGCCCCAGCATTTT. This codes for CASSIDRDAVNQPQHF.

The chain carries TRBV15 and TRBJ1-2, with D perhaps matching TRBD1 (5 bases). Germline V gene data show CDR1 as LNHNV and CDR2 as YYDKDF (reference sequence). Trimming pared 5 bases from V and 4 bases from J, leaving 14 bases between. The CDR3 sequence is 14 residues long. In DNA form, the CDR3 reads TGTGCCACCAGCGGGCCCGACAGAATCTATGGCTACACCTTC. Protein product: CATSGPDRIYGYTF.

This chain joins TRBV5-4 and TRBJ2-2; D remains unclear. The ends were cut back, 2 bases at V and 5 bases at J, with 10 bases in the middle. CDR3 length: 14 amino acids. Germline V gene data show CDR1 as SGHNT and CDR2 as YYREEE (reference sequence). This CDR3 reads CASSLGDWTGELFF. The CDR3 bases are TGTGCCAGCAGCTTAGGAGATTGGACCGGGGAGCTGTTTTTT.

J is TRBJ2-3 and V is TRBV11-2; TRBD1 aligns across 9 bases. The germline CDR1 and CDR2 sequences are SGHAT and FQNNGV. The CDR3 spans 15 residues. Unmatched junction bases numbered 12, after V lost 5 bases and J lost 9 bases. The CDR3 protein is CASSAQGAEGGTQYF. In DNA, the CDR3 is TGTGCCAGCAGCGCACAGGGGGCCGAAGGAGGCACGCAGTATTTT.

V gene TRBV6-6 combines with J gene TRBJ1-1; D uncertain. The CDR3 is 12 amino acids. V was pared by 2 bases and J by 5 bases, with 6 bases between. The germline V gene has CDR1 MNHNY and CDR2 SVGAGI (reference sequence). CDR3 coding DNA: TGTGCCAGCAGTTACGGAGGGACTGAAGCTTTCTTT. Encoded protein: CASSYGGTEAFF.

The CDR3 sequence: CASSQTSVDTQYF. The CDR3 DNA sequence: TGTGCCAGCAGCCAGACCTCGGTAGATACGCAGTATTTT. V is TRBV14 and J is TRBJ2-3; D call uncertain. Germline values: CDR1 SGHDN, CDR2 FVKESK. This CDR3 is 13 amino acids long. The germline V and J ends were trimmed by 3 bases and 5 bases, with 9 bases remaining between them.

The CDR3 protein is CASSSLSTGANVLTF. The CDR3 nucleotides read TGCGCCAGCAGCTCACTTTCAACTGGGGCCAACGTCCTGACTTTC. V is TRBV5-1 and J is TRBJ2-6; D is ambiguous. The V end was cut by 3 bases, the J end by 2 bases, with 9 bases between. The CDR3 has 15 residues. Germline CDR1 SGHRS, CDR2 YFSETQ.

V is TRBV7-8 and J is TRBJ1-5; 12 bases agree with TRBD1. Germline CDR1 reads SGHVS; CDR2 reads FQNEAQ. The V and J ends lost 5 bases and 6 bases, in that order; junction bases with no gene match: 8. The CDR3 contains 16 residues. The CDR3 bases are TGTGCCAGCAGCAAAAGGGACAGGGGGCGAAGTCAGCCCCAGCATTTT. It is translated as CASSKRDRGRSQPQHF.

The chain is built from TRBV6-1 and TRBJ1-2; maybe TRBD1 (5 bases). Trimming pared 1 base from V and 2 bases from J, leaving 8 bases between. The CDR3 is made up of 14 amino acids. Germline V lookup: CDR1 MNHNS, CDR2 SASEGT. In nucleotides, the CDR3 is TGTGCCAGCAGTGAAGTAGGGACGAACTATGGCTACACCTTC. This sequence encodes CASSEVGTNYGYTF.

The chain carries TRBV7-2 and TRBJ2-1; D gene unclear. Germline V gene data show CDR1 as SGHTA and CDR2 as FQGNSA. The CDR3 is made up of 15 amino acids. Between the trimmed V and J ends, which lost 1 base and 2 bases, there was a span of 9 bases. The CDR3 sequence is CASSLDRWAYNEQFF. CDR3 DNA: TGTGCCAGCAGCTTAGATCGGTGGGCCTACAATGAGCAGTTCTTC.

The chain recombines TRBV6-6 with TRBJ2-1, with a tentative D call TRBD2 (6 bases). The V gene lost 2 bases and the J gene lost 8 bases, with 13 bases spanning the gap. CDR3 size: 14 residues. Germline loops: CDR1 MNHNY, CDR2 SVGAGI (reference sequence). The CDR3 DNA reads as TGTGCCAGCAGTTACGGGGGGTTCATCGATGAGCAGTTCTTC. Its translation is CASSYGGFIDEQFF.

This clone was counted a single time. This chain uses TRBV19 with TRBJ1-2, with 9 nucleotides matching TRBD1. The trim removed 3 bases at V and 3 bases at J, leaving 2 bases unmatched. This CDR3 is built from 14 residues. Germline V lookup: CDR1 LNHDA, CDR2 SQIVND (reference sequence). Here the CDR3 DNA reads TGTGCCAGTAGTATTACAGGGGGCGACTATGGCTACACCTTC. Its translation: CASSITGGDYGYTF.

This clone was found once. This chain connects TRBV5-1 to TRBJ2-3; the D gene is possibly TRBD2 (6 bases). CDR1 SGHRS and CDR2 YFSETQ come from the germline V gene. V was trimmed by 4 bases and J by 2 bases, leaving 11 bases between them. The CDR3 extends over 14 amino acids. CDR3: CASSGGFFTDTQYF. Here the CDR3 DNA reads TGCGCCAGCAGCGGGGGGTTCTTCACAGATACGCAGTATTTT.

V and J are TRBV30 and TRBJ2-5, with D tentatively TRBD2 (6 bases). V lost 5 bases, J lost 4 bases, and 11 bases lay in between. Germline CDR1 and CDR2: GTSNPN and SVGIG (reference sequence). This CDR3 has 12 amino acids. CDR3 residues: CAWSTGVETQYF. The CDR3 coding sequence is TGTGCCTGGTCAACGGGGGTAGAGACCCAGTACTTC.

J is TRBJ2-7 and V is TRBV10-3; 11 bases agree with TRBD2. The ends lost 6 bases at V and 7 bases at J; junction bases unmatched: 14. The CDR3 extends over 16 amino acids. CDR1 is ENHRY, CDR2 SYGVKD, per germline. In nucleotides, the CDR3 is TGTGCCATCAGCGGGGGAGGGACTAGCGGATCTGTTGAGCAGTACTTC. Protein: CAISGGGTSGSVEQYF.

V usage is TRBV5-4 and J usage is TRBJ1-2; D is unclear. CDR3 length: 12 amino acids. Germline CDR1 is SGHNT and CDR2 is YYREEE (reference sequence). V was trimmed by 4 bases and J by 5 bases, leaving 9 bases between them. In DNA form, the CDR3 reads TGTGCCAGCAGCCCATCAGGATATGGCTACACCTTC. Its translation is CASSPSGYGYTF.

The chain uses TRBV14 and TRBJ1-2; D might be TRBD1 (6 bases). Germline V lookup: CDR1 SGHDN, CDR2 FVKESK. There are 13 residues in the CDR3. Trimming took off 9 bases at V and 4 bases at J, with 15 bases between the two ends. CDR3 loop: CASDGGHFYGYTF. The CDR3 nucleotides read TGTGCCAGTGATGGGGGACACTTCTATGGCTACACCTTC. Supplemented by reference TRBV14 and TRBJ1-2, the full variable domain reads EAGVTQFPSHSVIEKGQTVTLRCDPISGHDNLYWYRRVMGKEIKFLLHFVKESKQDESGMPNNRFLAERTGGTYSTLKVQPAELEDSGVYFCASDGGHFYGYTFGSGTRLTVV.

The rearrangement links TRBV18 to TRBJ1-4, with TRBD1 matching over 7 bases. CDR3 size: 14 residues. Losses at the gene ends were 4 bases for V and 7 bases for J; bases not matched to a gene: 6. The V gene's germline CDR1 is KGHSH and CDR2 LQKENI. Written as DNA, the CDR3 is TGTGCCAGCTCACTGGACAGGAGGGGTGAAAAACTGTTTTTT. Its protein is CASSLDRRGEKLFF.

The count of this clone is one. The CDR3 spells CAISESFRISNYGYTF. In nucleotides, the CDR3 is TGTGCCATCAGTGAGTCGTTCCGGATTTCTAACTATGGCTACACCTTC. V and J are TRBV10-3 and TRBJ1-2; D gene uncertain. The CDR3 extends over 16 amino acids. The ends were cut back, 0 bases at V and 0 bases at J, with 11 bases in the middle. CDR1 ENHRY and CDR2 SYGVKD come from the germline V gene.

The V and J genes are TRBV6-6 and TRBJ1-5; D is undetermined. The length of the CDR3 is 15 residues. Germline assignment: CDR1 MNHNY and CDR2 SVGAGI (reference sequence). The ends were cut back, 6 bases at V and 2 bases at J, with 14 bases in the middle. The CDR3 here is CASRPNTRGNQPQHF. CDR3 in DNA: TGTGCCAGCAGACCTAACACTCGGGGCAATCAGCCCCAGCATTTT.

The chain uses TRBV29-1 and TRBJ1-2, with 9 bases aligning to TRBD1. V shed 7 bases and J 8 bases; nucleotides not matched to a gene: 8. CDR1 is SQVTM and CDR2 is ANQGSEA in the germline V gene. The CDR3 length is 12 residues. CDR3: CSGGQGSGGYTF. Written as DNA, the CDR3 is TGCAGCGGAGGACAGGGGTCAGGCGGCTACACCTTC.

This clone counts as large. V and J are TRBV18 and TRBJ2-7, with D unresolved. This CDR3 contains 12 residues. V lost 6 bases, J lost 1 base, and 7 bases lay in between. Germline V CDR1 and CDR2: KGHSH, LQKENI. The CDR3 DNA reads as TGTGCCAGCTCTCCCGGATCCTACGAGCAGTACTTC. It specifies CASSPGSYEQYF.

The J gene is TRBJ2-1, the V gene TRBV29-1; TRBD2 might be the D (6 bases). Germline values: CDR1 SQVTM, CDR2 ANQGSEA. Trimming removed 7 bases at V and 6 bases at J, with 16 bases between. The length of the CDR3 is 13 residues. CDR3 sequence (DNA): TGCAGCGCACTATCAGCGGGCCGCAATGAGCAGTTCTTC. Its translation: CSALSAGRNEQFF.

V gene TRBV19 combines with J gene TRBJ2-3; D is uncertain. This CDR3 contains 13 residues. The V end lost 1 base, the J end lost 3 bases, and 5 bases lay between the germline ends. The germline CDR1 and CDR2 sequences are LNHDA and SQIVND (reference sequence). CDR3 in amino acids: CASSIGQTDTQYF. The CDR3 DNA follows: TGTGCCAGTAGTATAGGACAAACAGATACGCAGTATTTT.

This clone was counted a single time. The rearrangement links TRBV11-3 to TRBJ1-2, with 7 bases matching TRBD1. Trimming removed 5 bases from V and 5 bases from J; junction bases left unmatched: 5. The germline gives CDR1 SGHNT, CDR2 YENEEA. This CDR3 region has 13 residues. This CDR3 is CASSRTGSYGYTF. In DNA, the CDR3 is TGTGCCAGCAGCCGGACAGGCTCTTATGGCTACACCTTC.

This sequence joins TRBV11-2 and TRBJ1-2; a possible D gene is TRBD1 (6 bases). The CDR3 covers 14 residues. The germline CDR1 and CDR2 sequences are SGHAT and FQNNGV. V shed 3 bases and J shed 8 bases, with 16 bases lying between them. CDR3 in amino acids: CASSFDDRFDGYTF. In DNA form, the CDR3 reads TGTGCCAGCAGCTTCGACGACAGGTTCGACGGCTACACCTTC.